This TCR beta chain was observed in a study of T cell responses to AZD1222 COVID-19 vaccine. Findings and caveats of the study: Vaccine-associated CD4 TCRs spanned spike, dominant at 160-218 and 743-854. Unmutated variant regions are reportedly the target of nearly half of TCRs that are spike-specific. Once two AZD1222 doses were given, Spike-specific TCR breadth and depth went up.

Germline V gene lookup returns CDR1 SGHRS and CDR2 YFSETQ. V was pared by 4 bases and J by 3 bases, with 13 bases between. The CDR3 is 14 amino acids. Concerning this clone: Its antigen is unidentified.

Only in-frame clones appear in the TCRdb table, and some are missing; sequencing was by immunoSEQ multiplex PCR. The sample lists over 85,000 clones, roughly 87% occurring once. This chain links TRBV5-1 with TRBJ1-1; D is unclear. This sample comprised peripheral blood, obtained 28 days after the second AZD1222 dose. The receptor was derived from an adult who received the AZD1222 COVID-19 vaccine. In nucleotides, the CDR3 is TGCGCCAGCAGCGTGGCGGCGGATCACACTGAAGCTTTCTTT. It specifies CASSVAADHTEAFF. Together with reference TRBV5-1 and TRBJ1-1, the CDR3 gives the full variable domain: KAGVTQTPRYLIKTRGQQVTLSCSPISGHRSVSWYQQTPGQGLQFLFEYFSETQRNKGNFPGRFSGRQFSNSRSEMNVSTLELGDSALYLCASSVAADHTEAFFGQGTRLTVV.